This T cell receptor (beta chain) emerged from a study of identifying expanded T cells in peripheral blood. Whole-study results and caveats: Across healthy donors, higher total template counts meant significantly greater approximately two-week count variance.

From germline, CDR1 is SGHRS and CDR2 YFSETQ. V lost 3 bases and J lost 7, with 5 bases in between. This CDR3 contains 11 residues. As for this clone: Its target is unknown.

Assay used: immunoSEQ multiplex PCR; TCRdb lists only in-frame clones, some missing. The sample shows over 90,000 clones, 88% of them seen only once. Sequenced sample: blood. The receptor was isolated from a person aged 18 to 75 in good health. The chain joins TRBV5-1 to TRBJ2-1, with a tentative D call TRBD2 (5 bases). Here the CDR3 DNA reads TGCGCCAGCAGCTCGGGGAATGAGCAGTTCTTC. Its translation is CASSSGNEQFF.